The 6 T cell receptor beta chains below were found in one sample sequenced in a study of cytomegalovirus exposure and HLA in healthy donors (dated by TCRdb to about 2017). Preparation of the library involved the immunoSEQ multiplex PCR assay. The multiplex PCR relied on a mix of 60 forward primers for TCR Vbeta segments and 13 reverse primers for TCR Jbeta segments. TCRdb mirrors the immuneACCESS table, restricted to in-frame sequences. Some clones are absent from its copies; in checked studies, under half trace to an unresolved V gene, and the reason for the others is unknown. The sample table lists some 150,000 clones, approximately 69% of them with a count of one. Together, the top ten hold under 2.5% of the sample. Sequenced: PBMCs. Receptors were obtained from a man younger than 45 in good health and CMV-seronegative.

The gene calls are TRBV5-1 and TRBJ1-1, with D possibly matching TRBD1 (5 bases). The CDR3 totals 16 residues. Germline V gives CDR1 SGHRS, CDR2 YFSETQ. The V and J ends lost 2 bases and 9 bases respectively, with 23 bases between them. CDR3 coding DNA: TGCGCCAGCAGCTTCGGAGTGCCGGGGGTGGGGAGAAAAGCTTTCTTT. Translated, it gives CASSFGVPGVGRKAFF.

This chain links TRBV5-6 with TRBJ2-7, with 7 bases lining up with TRBD2. V lost 1 base and J lost 3; bases outside the gene matches: 7. The CDR3 sequence is 15 residues long. Germline V CDR1 and CDR2: SGHDT, YYEEEE. CDR3 sequence: CASSLNPGGIYEQYF. CDR3 sequence (DNA): TGTGCCAGCAGCTTGAACCCCGGGGGGATCTACGAGCAGTACTTC.

The gene calls are TRBV19 and TRBJ1-1; D remains unclear. CDR3 length: 13 residues. Germline V gene lookup returns CDR1 LNHDA and CDR2 SQIVND (reference sequence). V shed 7 bases and J shed 0 bases, with 9 bases lying between them. The CDR3 spells CASTMAMNTEAFF. CDR3 bases: TGTGCCAGTACAATGGCAATGAACACTGAAGCTTTCTTT.

As for this clone: One end of the junction is discordant with germline, which a read error may explain. CDR3 in amino acids: CAWSGQSYNSPLNF. The CDR3 DNA is TGTGCCTGGAGTGGACAGAGCTATAATTCACCCCTCAACTTT. V and J are TRBV30 and TRBJ1-6, with a tentative D call TRBD1 (5 bases). Germline values: CDR1 GTSNPN, CDR2 SVGIG (reference sequence). The CDR3 sequence is 14 residues long.

The chain uses TRBV28 and TRBJ2-1; D possibly corresponds to TRBD1 (5 bases). This CDR3 comprises 13 residues. Trimming took off 6 bases at V and 4 bases at J, with 10 bases between the two ends. In germline, CDR1 is MDHEN, CDR2 SYDVKM. The CDR3 DNA is TGTGCCAGCAGCCAGACAGCGTACAATGAGCAGTTCTTC. Translating gives CASSQTAYNEQFF.

This sequence joins TRBV2 and TRBJ2-5, with D possibly being TRBD1 (5 bases). The CDR3 runs 16 residues. V shed 7 bases and J shed 5 bases, with 23 bases lying between them. The germline CDR1 and CDR2 sequences are SNHLY and FYNNEI. CDR3 region: CASIVERRGDKETQYF. The CDR3 nucleotides read TGTGCCAGCATAGTCGAGCGAAGGGGTGATAAGGAGACCCAGTACTTC. The whole variable domain, filled in from reference TRBV2 and TRBJ2-5, reads EPEVTQTPSHQVTQMGQEVILRCVPISNHLYFYWYRQILGQKVEFLVSFYNNEISEKSEIFDDQFSVERPDGSNFTLKIRSTKLEDSAMYFCASIVERRGDKETQYFGPGTRLLVL.